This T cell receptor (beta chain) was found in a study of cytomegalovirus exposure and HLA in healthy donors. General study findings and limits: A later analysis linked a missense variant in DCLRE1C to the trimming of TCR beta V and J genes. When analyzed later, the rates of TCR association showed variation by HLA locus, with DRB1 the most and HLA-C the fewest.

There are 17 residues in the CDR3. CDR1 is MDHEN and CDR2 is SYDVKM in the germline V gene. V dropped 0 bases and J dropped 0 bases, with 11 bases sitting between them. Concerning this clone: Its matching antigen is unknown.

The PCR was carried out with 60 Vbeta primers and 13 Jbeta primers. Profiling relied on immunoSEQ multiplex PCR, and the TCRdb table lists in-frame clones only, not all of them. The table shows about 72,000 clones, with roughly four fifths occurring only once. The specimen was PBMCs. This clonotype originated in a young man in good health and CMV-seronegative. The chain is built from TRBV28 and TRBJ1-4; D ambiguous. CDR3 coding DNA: TGTGCCAGCAGTTTATGGAGGGCTCGGGCAACTAATGAAAAACTGTTTTTT. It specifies CASSLWRARATNEKLFF.